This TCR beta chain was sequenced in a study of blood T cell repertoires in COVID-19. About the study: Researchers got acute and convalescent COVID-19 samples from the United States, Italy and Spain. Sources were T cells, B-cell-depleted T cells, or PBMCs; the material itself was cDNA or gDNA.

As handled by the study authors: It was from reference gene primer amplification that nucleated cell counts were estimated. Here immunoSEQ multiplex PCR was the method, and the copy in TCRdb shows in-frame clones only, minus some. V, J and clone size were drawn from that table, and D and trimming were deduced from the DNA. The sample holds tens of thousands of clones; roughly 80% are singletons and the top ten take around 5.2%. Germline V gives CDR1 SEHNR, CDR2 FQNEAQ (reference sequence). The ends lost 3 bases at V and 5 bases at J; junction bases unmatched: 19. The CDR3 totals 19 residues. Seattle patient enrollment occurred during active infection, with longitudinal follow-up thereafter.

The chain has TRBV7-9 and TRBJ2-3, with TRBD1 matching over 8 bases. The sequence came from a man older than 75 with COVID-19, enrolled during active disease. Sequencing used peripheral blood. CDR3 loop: CASSFSLLQGARVRDTQYF. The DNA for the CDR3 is TGTGCCAGCAGCTTTTCCCTCCTGCAGGGGGCGAGAGTTAGAGATACGCAGTATTTT.